The sequence of this T cell receptor (beta chain) was determined in a study of T cells in Graves' hyperthyroidism and ophthalmopathy. Hyperthyroidism of Graves' type that showed no ophthalmopathy progression within 18 months was stable. Template material for amplifying TCR beta CDR3 regions consisted of RNA transcripts. Using the HTBI primer set, a first-round RT-PCR was run on the TCR CDR3. One entry per CDR3 protein results from TCRdb running MiXCR on the multiplex PCR reads. The data contain some 550,000 distinct CDR3 sequences, less than 25% of them singletons. V gave up 5 bases and J gave up 3 bases; unmatched junction bases: 9. The germline gives CDR1 SNHLY, CDR2 FYNNEI. The CDR3 runs 16 residues.

The sequencing input was blood. The V gene is TRBV2, the J gene TRBJ1-5, with 8 nucleotides matching TRBD1. This TCR came from a man younger than 35 with Graves' hyperthyroidism. The CDR3 region has the DNA TGTGCCAGCAGTTCTCCCGGGACAGGCTACAATCAGCCCCAGCATTTT. Its translation is CASSSPGTGYNQPQHF.